This T cell receptor (beta chain) was sequenced for a study of T cells in Graves' hyperthyroidism and ophthalmopathy. This clonotype was picked up a small number of times. The V end was cut by 5 bases, the J end by 1 base, with 17 bases between. Looked up from germline, CDR1 is SNHLY and CDR2 is FYNNEI. The CDR3 spans 17 residues. Cells are PBMCs isolated from approximately 9.2 ml of fresh blood. TCR beta CDR3 sequences were amplified from RNA transcripts. TCR CDR3 regions were first amplified by RT-PCR with HTBI primers. TCRdb re-derived calls from the multiplex PCR reads in MiXCR, one entry per CDR3 protein. The repertoire holds 300,000 to 450,000 distinct CDR3 sequences, with approximately 14% as singletons.

This TCR came from a woman aged 18-30 years with Graves' hyperthyroidism that later progressed to Graves' ophthalmopathy. J is TRBJ2-2 and V is TRBV2; D unresolved. Source material: blood. CDR3 amino acids: CASSLWWPARNTGELFF. The DNA for the CDR3 is TGTGCCAGCAGTCTCTGGTGGCCCGCACGGAACACCGGGGAGCTGTTTTTT.